The 9 T cell receptor beta chains given below trace back to one sample, sequenced in a study of control samples from healthy donors and cancer patients. TCRdb keeps only in-frame clones here, not all; method: immunoSEQ multiplex PCR. The sample holds 60,000 or so clones, roughly 95% seen once. Sequencing input: blood. These receptors all stem from a young woman in good health.

V and J are TRBV5-5 and TRBJ1-5; no definite D call. This CDR3 is built from 14 residues. V was clipped by 0 bases and J by 4 bases, with 8 bases between them. CDR1 is SGHKS, CDR2 YYEKEE, per germline (reference sequence). CDR3 sequence reads: CASSLAFGNQPQHF. In DNA form, the CDR3 reads TGTGCCAGCAGCTTGGCATTCGGGAATCAGCCCCAGCATTTT.

The chain is built from TRBV12-3 or TRBV12-4 and TRBJ2-2; the D is unclear. Deletions cut 4 bases from V and 4 bases from J, with 7 bases between. This CDR3 is built from 13 residues. The CDR3 DNA reads TGTGCCAGCAGTTATCTCGGCACCGGGGAGCTGTTTTTT. Translating it yields CASSYLGTGELFF.

The rearrangement uses TRBV19 and TRBJ1-2; 9 nucleotides match TRBD1. Germline-derived CDR1 and CDR2 are LNHDA and SQIVND (reference sequence). This CDR3 contains 15 residues. The trim removed 6 bases at V and 3 bases at J, leaving 8 bases unmatched. The CDR3 loop is CASRLMYRGHYGYTF. The CDR3 DNA sequence: TGTGCCAGTAGACTAATGTACAGGGGGCACTATGGCTACACCTTC.

This chain connects TRBV27 to TRBJ1-2; 9 bases agree with TRBD1. There are 13 residues in the CDR3. The germline V gene encodes CDR1 MNHEY and CDR2 SMNVEV (reference sequence). J lost 6 bases, V lost 6 bases, and 5 bases had no gene match. The CDR3 reads CASRDDRGDGYTF. The CDR3 nucleotides read TGTGCCAGCAGAGATGACAGGGGGGATGGCTACACCTTC.

V is TRBV9 and J is TRBJ2-2; 10 nucleotides match TRBD2. Germline CDR1 is SGDLS and CDR2 is YYNGEE. The CDR3 is 16 residues long. The junction had 6 bases not matched to a gene; V was cut back by 3 bases and J by 4 bases. CDR3 bases: TGTGCCAGCAGCGAGTCAGCGGGGGGGCCCACCGGGGAGCTGTTTTTT. Amino acids: CASSESAGGPTGELFF.

V and J are TRBV6-1 and TRBJ1-2; D ambiguous. V gave up 2 bases and J gave up 5 bases, with 6 bases separating them. From germline, CDR1 is MNHNS and CDR2 SASEGT. The CDR3 is 12 residues long. CDR3 coding DNA: TGTGCCAGCAGTGAAATCGGGTATGGCTACACCTTC. Its translation: CASSEIGYGYTF.

This rearrangement joins TRBV29-1 to TRBJ1-2, with a weak D call TRBD1 (5 bases). V was clipped by 1 base and J by 2 bases, with 11 bases between them. There are 14 residues in the CDR3. The V gene's germline CDR1 is SQVTM and CDR2 ANQGSEA. The CDR3 loop reads CSVEGRGVNYGYTF. The CDR3 coding sequence is TGCAGCGTTGAAGGCCGGGGGGTAAACTATGGCTACACCTTC.

The chain carries TRBV6-5 and TRBJ1-2, with D possibly TRBD1 on 6 matching bases. The V end was cut by 2 bases, the J end by 7 bases, with 20 bases between. The CDR3 has 16 residues. Germline CDR1 and CDR2: MNHEY and SVGAGI. DNA for the CDR3: TGTGCCAGCAGTTACACCGAGACAGGCTCAGAGGGTGGCTACACCTTC. This sequence encodes CASSYTETGSEGGYTF.

The chain has TRBV4-3 and TRBJ1-1; TRBD1 matches 7 bases. The V segment lost 3 bases and the J segment 5 bases; nucleotides outside the gene matches: 12. The germline CDR1 and CDR2 sequences are LGHNA and YSLEER. This CDR3 spans 16 amino acids. The CDR3 loop is CASSQMTGTGGTEAFF. The CDR3 nucleotides read TGCGCCAGCAGCCAGATGACAGGGACGGGCGGAACTGAAGCTTTCTTT.